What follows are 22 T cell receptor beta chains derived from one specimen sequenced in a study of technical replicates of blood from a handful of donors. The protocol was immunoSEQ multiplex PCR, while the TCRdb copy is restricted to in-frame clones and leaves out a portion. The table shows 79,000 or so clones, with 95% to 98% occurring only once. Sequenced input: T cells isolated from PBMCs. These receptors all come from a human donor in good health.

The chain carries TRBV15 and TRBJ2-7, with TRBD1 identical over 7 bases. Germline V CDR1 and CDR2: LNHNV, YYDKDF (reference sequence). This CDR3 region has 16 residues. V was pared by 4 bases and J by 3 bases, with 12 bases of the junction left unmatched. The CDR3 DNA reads TGTGCCACCAGCACTCAAATGGGACAGCCCTTCTACGAGCAGTACTTC. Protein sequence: CATSTQMGQPFYEQYF.

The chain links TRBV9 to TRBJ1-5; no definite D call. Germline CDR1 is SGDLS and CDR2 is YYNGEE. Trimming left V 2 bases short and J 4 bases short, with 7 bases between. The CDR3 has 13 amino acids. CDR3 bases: TGTGCCAGCAGCGTGGGCCTAAATCAGCCCCAGCATTTT. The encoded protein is CASSVGLNQPQHF. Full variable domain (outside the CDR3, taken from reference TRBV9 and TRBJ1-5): DSGVTQTPKHLITATGQRVTLRCSPRSGDLSVYWYQQSLDQGLQFLIQYYNGEERAKGNILERFSAQQFPDLHSELNLSSLELGDSALYFCASSVGLNQPQHFGDGTRLSIL.

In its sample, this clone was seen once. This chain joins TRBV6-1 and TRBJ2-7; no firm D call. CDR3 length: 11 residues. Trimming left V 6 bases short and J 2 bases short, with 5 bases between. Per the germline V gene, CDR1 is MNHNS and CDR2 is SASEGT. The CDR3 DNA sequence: TGTGCCAGCAGGGCAGCCTACGAGCAGTACTTC. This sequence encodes CASRAAYEQYF.

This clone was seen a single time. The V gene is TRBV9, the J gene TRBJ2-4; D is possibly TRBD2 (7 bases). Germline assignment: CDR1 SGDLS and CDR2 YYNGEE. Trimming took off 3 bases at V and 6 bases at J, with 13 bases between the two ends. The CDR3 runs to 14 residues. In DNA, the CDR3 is TGTGCCAGCAGCGAGGGGGGGGCTGGAAACATTCAGTACTTC. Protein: CASSEGGAGNIQYF.

Written as DNA, the CDR3 is TGCGCCAGCAGCTGGACGGGGGGGGAGCTGTTTTTT. Translating gives CASSWTGGELFF. The gene calls are TRBV5-1 and TRBJ2-2; a possible D gene is TRBD2 (5 bases). Germline CDR1 SGHRS, CDR2 YFSETQ. V shed 3 bases and J shed 8 bases, with 8 bases lying between them. The CDR3 length is 12 residues.

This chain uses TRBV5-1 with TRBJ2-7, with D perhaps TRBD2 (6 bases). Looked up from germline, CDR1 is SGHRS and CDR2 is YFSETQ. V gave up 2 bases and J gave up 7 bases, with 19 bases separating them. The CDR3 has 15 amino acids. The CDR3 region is CASSFRTGDGGEQYF. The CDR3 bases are TGCGCCAGCAGCTTTCGAACGGGAGATGGGGGTGAGCAGTACTTC.

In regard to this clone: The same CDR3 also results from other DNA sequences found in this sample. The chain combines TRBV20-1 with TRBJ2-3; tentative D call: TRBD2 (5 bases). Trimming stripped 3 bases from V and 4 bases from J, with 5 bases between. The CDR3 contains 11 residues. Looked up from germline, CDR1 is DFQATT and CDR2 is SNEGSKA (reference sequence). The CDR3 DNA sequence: TGCAGTGCTAGTAGCGCAGATACGCAGTATTTT. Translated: CSASSADTQYF.

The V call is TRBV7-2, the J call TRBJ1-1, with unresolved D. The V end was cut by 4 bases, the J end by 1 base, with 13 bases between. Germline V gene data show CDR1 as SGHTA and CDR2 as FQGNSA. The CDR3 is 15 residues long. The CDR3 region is CASSSPGTWNTEAFF. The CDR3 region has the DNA TGTGCCAGCAGCTCACCGGGAACCTGGAACACTGAAGCTTTCTTT.

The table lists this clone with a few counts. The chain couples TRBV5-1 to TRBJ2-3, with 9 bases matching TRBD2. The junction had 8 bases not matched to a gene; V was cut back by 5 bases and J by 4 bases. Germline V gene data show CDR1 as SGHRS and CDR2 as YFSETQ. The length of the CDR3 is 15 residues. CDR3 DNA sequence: TGCGCCAGCAGTGGTAGCGGGAGACCTGCAGATACGCAGTATTTT. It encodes CASSGSGRPADTQYF.

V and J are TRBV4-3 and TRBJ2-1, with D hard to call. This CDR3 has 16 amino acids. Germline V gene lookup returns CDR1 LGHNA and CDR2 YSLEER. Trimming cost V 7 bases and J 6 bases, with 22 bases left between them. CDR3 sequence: CASTRSNRETRNEQFF. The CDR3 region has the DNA TGCGCCAGCACCCGGTCTAACAGAGAAACACGCAATGAGCAGTTCTTC.

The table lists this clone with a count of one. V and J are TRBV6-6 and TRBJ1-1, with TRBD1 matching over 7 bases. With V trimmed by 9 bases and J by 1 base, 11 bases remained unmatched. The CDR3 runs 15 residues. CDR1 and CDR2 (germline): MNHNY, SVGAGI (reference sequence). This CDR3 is CASSGRGLGNTEAFF. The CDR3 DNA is TGTGCCAGTAGCGGGAGGGGGCTGGGGAACACTGAAGCTTTCTTT.

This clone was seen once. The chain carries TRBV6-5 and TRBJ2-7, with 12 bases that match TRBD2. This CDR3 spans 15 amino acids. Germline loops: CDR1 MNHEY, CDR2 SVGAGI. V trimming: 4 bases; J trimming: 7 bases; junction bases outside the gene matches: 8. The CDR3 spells CASSSRTSGTSEQYF. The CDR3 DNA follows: TGTGCCAGCAGTTCCCGGACTAGCGGGACTAGTGAGCAGTACTTC.

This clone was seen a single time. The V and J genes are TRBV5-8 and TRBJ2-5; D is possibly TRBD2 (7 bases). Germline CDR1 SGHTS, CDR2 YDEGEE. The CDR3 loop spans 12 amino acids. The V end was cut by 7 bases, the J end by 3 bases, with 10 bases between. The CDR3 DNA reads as TGTGCCAGCGGGGGGGGCGAAGAGACCCAGTACTTC. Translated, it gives CASGGGEETQYF.

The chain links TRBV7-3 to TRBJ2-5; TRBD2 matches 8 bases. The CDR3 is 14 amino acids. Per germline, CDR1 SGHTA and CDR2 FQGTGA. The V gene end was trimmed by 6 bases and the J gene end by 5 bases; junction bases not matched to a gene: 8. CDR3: CASSPGLARETQYF. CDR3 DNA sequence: TGTGCCAGCAGTCCAGGACTAGCCCGGGAGACCCAGTACTTC.

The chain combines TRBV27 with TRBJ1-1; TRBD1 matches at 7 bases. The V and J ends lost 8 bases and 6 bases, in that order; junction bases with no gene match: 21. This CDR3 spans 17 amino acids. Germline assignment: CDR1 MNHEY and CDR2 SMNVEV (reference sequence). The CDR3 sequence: CASENDLGGRLSPEAFF. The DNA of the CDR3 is TGTGCCAGCGAAAACGACCTAGGGGGCAGGTTGTCTCCTGAAGCTTTCTTT.

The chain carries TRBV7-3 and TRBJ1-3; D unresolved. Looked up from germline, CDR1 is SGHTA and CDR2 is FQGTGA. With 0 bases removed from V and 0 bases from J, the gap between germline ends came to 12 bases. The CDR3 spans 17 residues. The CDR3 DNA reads TGTGCCAGCAGCTTAACTCCCCTGGAGGGCTCTGGAAACACCATATATTTT. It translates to CASSLTPLEGSGNTIYF.

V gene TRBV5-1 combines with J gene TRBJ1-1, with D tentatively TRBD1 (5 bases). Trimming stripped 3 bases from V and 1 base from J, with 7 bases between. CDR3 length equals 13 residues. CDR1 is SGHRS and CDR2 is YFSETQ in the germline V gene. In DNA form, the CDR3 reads TGCGCCAGCAGCTACGGACAGAACACTGAAGCTTTCTTT. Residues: CASSYGQNTEAFF.

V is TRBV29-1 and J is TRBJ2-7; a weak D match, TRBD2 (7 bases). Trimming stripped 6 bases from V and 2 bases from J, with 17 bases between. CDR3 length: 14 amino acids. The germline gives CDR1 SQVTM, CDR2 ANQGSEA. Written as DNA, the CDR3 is TGCAGCGTGCAAGGGGGGGCCCTTCCCTACGAGCAGTACTTC. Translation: CSVQGGALPYEQYF.

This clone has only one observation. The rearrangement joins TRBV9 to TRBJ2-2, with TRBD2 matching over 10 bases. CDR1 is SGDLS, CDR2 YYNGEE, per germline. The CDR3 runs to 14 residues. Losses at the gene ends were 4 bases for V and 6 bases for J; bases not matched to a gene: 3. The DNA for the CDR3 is TGTGCCAGCAGCCTAGCGGGAGATCCCGGGGAGCTGTTTTTT. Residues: CASSLAGDPGELFF.

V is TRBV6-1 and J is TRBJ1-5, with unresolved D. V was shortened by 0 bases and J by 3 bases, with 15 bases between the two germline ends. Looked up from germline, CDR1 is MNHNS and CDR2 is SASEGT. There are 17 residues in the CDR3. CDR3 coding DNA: TGTGCCAGCAGTGAAGCCTCAGGCATCGGGATCAATCAGCCCCAGCATTTT. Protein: CASSEASGIGINQPQHF.

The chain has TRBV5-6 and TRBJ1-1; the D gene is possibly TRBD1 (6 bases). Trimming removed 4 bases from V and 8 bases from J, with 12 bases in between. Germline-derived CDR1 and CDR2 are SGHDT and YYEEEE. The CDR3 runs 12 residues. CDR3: CASSPGGREAFF. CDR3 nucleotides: TGTGCCAGCAGCCCTGGGGGCAGGGAAGCTTTCTTT.

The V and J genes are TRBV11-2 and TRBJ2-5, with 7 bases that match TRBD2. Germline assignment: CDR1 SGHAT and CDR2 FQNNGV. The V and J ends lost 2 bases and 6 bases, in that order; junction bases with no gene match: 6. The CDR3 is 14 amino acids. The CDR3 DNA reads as TGTGCCAGCAGCTTAATCAGGGAGGGACAGACCCAGTACTTC. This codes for CASSLIREGQTQYF.